A single sample gave rise to the 20 T cell receptor beta chains below, sequenced in a study of tissue T cells after allogeneic stem cell transplantation. Measured with immunoSEQ multiplex PCR; TCRdb has only the in-frame clones, and not every one. The sample shows approximately 50,000 clones, about three quarters of them seen only once. Sequencing was performed on sorted cells pooled from one or two spleens. The receptors were sampled from a pool of C57BL/6 mice in good health.

In its sample, this clone was seen a few times. The gene symbols are mouse symbols. The read comes to an end 1 residue before the CDR3 does, leaving the germline J gene to fill in the end. The chain recombines TRBV19 with TRBJ1-3; 10 bases agree with TRBD1. From germline, CDR1 is FNHDT and CDR2 SITEND (reference sequence). The ends lost 5 bases at V and 2 bases at J; junction bases unmatched: 4. The CDR3 totals 15 residues. The DNA read from the CDR3 is TGTGCCAGCAGCCCAGGACAGGGGGCTGGAAATACGCTCTAT. This gives the protein CASSPGQGAGNTLY. The whole CDR3 protein reads CASSPGQGAGNTLYF.

This clone showed up just once. The genes are named according to mouse. From the germline J gene comes the end of the CDR3, since the read stops 1 residue before it. The chain recombines TRBV2 with TRBJ2-1; D call uncertain. Trimming removed 0 bases from V and 0 bases from J, with 3 bases in between. Germline CDR1 LGHNA, CDR2 YSYQKL. This CDR3 has 14 amino acids. The CDR3 bases that were read are TGTGCCAGCAGCCAAGAGTCTAACTATGCTGAGCAGTTC. This translates into CASSQESNYAEQF. The full CDR3 protein is CASSQESNYAEQFF.

A word on this clone: Germline and genes here are mouse. Sequencing ends 1 residue short of the CDR3 end; the germline J gene provides the rest. The chain couples TRBV5 to TRBJ1-4, with 8 nucleotides matching TRBD1. The CDR3 is 16 amino acids. J gave up 0 bases and V 2 bases, and 2 bases lay outside the gene matches. Germline V gene data show CDR1 as LGHNA and CDR2 as YNLKQL (reference sequence). The CDR3 region is CASSQSTGVSNERLFF. Incomplete CDR3 DNA: TGTGCCAGCAGCCAATCGACAGGGGTTTCCAACGAAAGATTATTT.

Details on this clone: Gene names denote mouse genes. The read halts 1 residue ahead of the CDR3 end, with the missing end drawn from the germline J gene. V and J are TRBV2 and TRBJ1-1; D uncertain. Germline V gene sequence: CDR1 LGHNA, CDR2 YSYQKL. With 0 bases removed from V and 4 bases from J, the gap between germline ends came to 3 bases. The CDR3 is 12 residues long. The CDR3 bases that were read are TGTGCCAGCAGCCAAGACATCACAGAAGTCTTC. Its protein is CASSQDITEVF. The CDR3 in its entirety is CASSQDITEVFF.

As to this clone: Any gene name here is a mouse gene name. The CDR3 end lies 1 residue beyond the end of the read and is filled in from the germline J gene. J is TRBJ1-3 and V is TRBV16; possible D gene TRBD1, 6 bases. Germline V gives CDR1 SGHSA, CDR2 FRNQAP. Deletions cut 0 bases from V and 2 bases from J, with 8 bases between. The CDR3 totals 15 residues. CDR3 residues: CASSLEGGAGNTLYF. CDR3 bases read: TGTGCAAGCAGCTTAGAAGGGGGGGCTGGAAATACGCTCTAT.

Remarks on this clone: Germline and genes: mouse. Read sequence stops 1 residue before the CDR3 end, and the germline J gene provides the missing end. The chain couples TRBV19 to TRBJ2-1, with 7 bases that match TRBD1. CDR1 FNHDT and CDR2 SITEND come from the germline V gene (reference sequence). V was pared by 2 bases and J by 3 bases, with 2 bases of the junction left unmatched. This CDR3 comprises 14 residues. The CDR3 spells CASSIRDSYAEQFF. The sequenced part of the CDR3 DNA is TGTGCCAGCAGTATTCGGGACAGCTATGCTGAGCAGTTC.

Concerning this clone itself: Gene names and germline refer to mouse. The read stops 1 residue short of the end of the CDR3; the missing end is completed from the germline J gene. This chain uses TRBV31 with TRBJ2-3, with a weak D call TRBD2 (6 bases). V lost 0 bases, J lost 1 base, and 11 bases lay in between. Germline CDR1 and CDR2: GKSSPN and SITVG. The CDR3 covers 15 residues. This chain's CDR3 is CAWSLGWGGAETLYF. CDR3 bases read: TGTGCCTGGAGTCTAGGCTGGGGTGGTGCAGAAACGCTGTAT. Supplemented by reference TRBV31 and TRBJ2-3, the full variable domain reads AQTIHQWPVAEIKAVGSPLSLGCTIKGKSSPNLYWYWQATGGTLQQLFYSITVGQVESVVQLNLSASRPKDDQFILSTEKLLLSHSGFYLCAWSLGWGGAETLYFGSGTRLTVL.

Comments on this clone: The gene symbols are mouse symbols. Read data end 1 residue before the CDR3 end; the end is taken from the germline J gene. V usage is TRBV29 and J usage is TRBJ1-1; 10 bases are a match to TRBD1. The J segment lost 8 bases and the V segment lost 3 bases, leaving 6 bases of the junction unmatched. This CDR3 region has 14 residues. Germline loops: CDR1 MSHET, CDR2 SYDVDS. CDR3 sequence reads: CASSFSGTGDEVFF. The sequenced part of the CDR3 DNA is TGTGCTAGCAGTTTTTCCGGGACAGGGGACGAAGTCTTC.

On this clone itself: Gene names refer to mouse genes. The CDR3 sequence: CASSFRQGAGTGQLYF. The CDR3 DNA, read in part, is TGTGCAAGCAGCTTCCGACAGGGGGCGGGCACCGGGCAGCTCTAC. This sequence joins TRBV16 and TRBJ2-2, with 10 bases aligning to TRBD1. The read terminates 1 residue before the CDR3 end, so the remaining end is supplied by the germline J gene. The CDR3 loop spans 16 amino acids. Germline V gene data show CDR1 as SGHSA and CDR2 as FRNQAP. Trimming took 3 bases from V and 4 from J; bases not matched to a gene: 5.

About this clone: Gene names and germline refer to mouse. The read terminates 1 residue ahead of where the CDR3 ends, so the germline J gene completes it. This chain links TRBV5 with TRBJ2-4; TRBD2 agrees at 11 bases. The CDR3 spans 19 residues. Germline CDR1 LGHNA, CDR2 YNLKQL (reference sequence). The V segment lost 2 bases and the J segment 2 bases; nucleotides outside the gene matches: 12. CDR3 sequence: CASSQPSGLGVGFQNTLYF. Partial CDR3 DNA: TGTGCCAGCAGCCAACCCTCGGGACTGGGGGTCGGATTTCAAAACACCTTGTAC.

As regards this clone: All gene names here are mouse names. Coverage ceases 1 residue before the CDR3 finishes, and the germline J gene fills in the end. The chain uses TRBV1 and TRBJ1-1; the match to TRBD1 covers 8 bases. Germline CDR1 is NSQYPW and CDR2 is LRSPGD (reference sequence). V lost 1 base and J lost 3; bases outside the gene matches: 4. CDR3 length: 15 residues. CDR3 region: CTCSAVQGADTEVFF. CDR3 DNA, as far as it was read: TGCACCTGCAGTGCAGTCCAGGGGGCCGACACAGAAGTCTTC.

On this clone: Gene names are the mouse ones. The CDR3 extends 1 residue past the end of the read, so its final part is completed from the germline J gene. The gene calls are TRBV13-2 and TRBJ2-5, with TRBD2 matching 10 bases. This CDR3 has 14 residues. Unmatched junction bases numbered 0, after V lost 3 bases and J lost 2 bases. From germline, CDR1 is NNHNN and CDR2 SYGAGS (reference sequence). The sequenced CDR3 bases are TGTGCCAGCGGTGGGGACTGGGGCCAAGACACCCAGTAC. It specifies CASGGDWGQDTQY. The complete CDR3 sequence is CASGGDWGQDTQYF.

On this clone itself: Gene names are the mouse ones. The read halts 1 residue ahead of the CDR3 end, with the missing end drawn from the germline J gene. The chain recombines TRBV13-2 with TRBJ2-3; 8 bases map to TRBD2. CDR1 is NNHNN, CDR2 SYGAGS, per germline (reference sequence). The CDR3 extends over 14 amino acids. The J segment lost 0 bases and the V segment lost 5 bases, leaving 2 bases of the junction unmatched. This CDR3 reads CASGNWGSAETLYF. The DNA read from the CDR3 is TGTGCCAGCGGGAACTGGGGGAGTGCAGAAACGCTGTAT.

The table lists this clone with a count of one. Gene names refer to mouse genes. The read falls 1 residue short of the CDR3 end, and the missing part is taken from the germline J gene. The chain employs TRBV29 and TRBJ1-2, with 9 bases identical to TRBD1. Trimming took 0 bases from V and 2 from J; bases not matched to a gene: 1. The CDR3 totals 15 residues. Germline V gene data show CDR1 as MSHET and CDR2 as SYDVDS. CDR3 region: CASSLSGTGNSDYTF. The covered CDR3 bases are TGTGCTAGCAGTTTATCGGGGACAGGGAACTCCGACTACACC.

Concerning this clone itself: Genes and germline are mouse. The sequence runs out 1 residue before the end of the CDR3; the remainder is reconstructed from the germline J gene. This sequence joins TRBV17 and TRBJ2-5, with D perhaps being TRBD1 or TRBD2 (6 bases each). This CDR3 is 14 amino acids long. The germline CDR1 and CDR2 sequences are MNHDT and YYDKIL. V was pared by 3 bases and J by 6 bases, with 13 bases between. The CDR3 spells CASSSLGRGDTQYF. The sequenced part of the CDR3 DNA is TGTGCTAGCAGTAGTCTGGGGAGGGGGGACACCCAGTAC. The variable domain in full, with the rest retrieved from reference TRBV17 and TRBJ2-5, is DTTVKQNPRYKLARVGKPVNLICSQTMNHDTMYWYQKKPNQAPKLLLFYYDKILNREADTFEKFQSSRPNNSFCSLYIGSAGLEYSAMYLCASSSLGRGDTQYFGPGTRLLVL.

In regard to this clone: Genes here carry mouse names. The read ends 1 residue early relative to the CDR3; the germline J gene fills the gap. This sequence joins TRBV4 and TRBJ2-2; the match to TRBD2 covers 8 bases. CDR3 length: 13 residues. The V segment lost 5 bases and the J segment 6 bases; nucleotides outside the gene matches: 2. The germline CDR1 and CDR2 sequences are LGHDT and YNNKQL (reference sequence). CDR3 DNA (partial): TGTGCCAGCAGCCGGGACTGGTCCGGGCAGCTCTAC. Translating gives CASSRDWSGQLY. The whole CDR3 sequence is CASSRDWSGQLYF.

This clone appeared once. Gene labels here are mouse ones. The CDR3 goes on 1 residue after the read ends, and that part is filled in from the germline J gene. The chain carries TRBV31 and TRBJ2-1; TRBD2 agrees at 8 bases. The length of the CDR3 is 14 residues. The germline gives CDR1 GKSSPN, CDR2 SITVG. V was pared by 0 bases and J by 4 bases, with 2 bases of the junction left unmatched. The covered CDR3 bases are TGTGCCTGGAGTCTCTGGGGGGAGTATGCTGAGCAGTTC. Amino acids: CAWSLWGEYAEQF. The whole CDR3 sequence reads CAWSLWGEYAEQFF.

In regard to this clone: Each gene name is a mouse one. The observed sequence ends 1 residue before the CDR3 terminus, with the missing tail filled in from the germline J gene. The rearrangement joins TRBV24 to TRBJ1-4; no reliable D call. The V and J ends lost 3 bases and 0 bases respectively, with 5 bases between them. The CDR3 spans 14 residues. CDR1 is KGHTA, CDR2 FRNEEI, per germline. The sequenced CDR3 bases are TGTGCCAGCAGTCTCGACATTTCCAACGAAAGATTATTT. Amino acids: CASSLDISNERLF. The CDR3 reads in full as CASSLDISNERLFF.

On this clone itself: Gene names and germline match the mouse. The read ends 1 residue shy of where the CDR3 ends; the end is completed using the germline J gene. This same CDR3 is encoded by further DNA sequences in the sample. The chain recombines TRBV16 with TRBJ2-5, with D unclear. Germline V lookup: CDR1 SGHSA, CDR2 FRNQAP. V was trimmed by 1 base and J by 2 bases, leaving 4 bases between them. This CDR3 has 13 amino acids. Incomplete CDR3 DNA: TGTGCAAGCAGCTTAGCCAGCCAAGACACCCAGTAC. It yields the protein CASSLASQDTQY. The complete CDR3 sequence is CASSLASQDTQYF. Filled out from reference TRBV16 and TRBJ2-5, the complete variable domain reads NAGVIQTPRHKVTGKGQEATLWCEPISGHSAVFWYRQTIVQGLEFLTYFRNQAPIDDSGMPKERFSAQMPNQSHSTLKIQSTQPQDSAVYLCASSLASQDTQYFGPGTRLLVL.

Only one count was recorded for this clone. The gene names here belong to mouse. The read stops 1 residue short of the end of the CDR3; the missing end is completed from the germline J gene. This sequence joins TRBV15 and TRBJ2-1; the D is unclear. The germline V gene has CDR1 SGHND and CDR2 FRSKSL. Trimming left V 2 bases short and J 1 base short, with 6 bases between. The CDR3 length is 14 residues. The sequenced CDR3 bases are TGTGCCAGCAGTTTAATGACAAACTATGCTGAGCAGTTC. Translated: CASSLMTNYAEQF. The complete CDR3 sequence is CASSLMTNYAEQFF.